This T cell receptor beta chain was obtained from a study of blood T cell repertoires in COVID-19. Assay used: immunoSEQ multiplex PCR; TCRdb lists only in-frame clones, some missing. The top ten clones hold roughly 3% of a sample with about 22,000 clones, about 91% of them seen once. The sequenced sample consisted of peripheral blood. This receptor was obtained from a woman between 65 and 79 years old with active COVID-19.

The CDR3 nucleotides read TGCGCCAGCAGCCAAAACGGCAGGGGCCTAGGAGAAGAGCAGTACTTC. Encoded protein: CASSQNGRGLGEEQYF. The chain employs TRBV5-1 and TRBJ2-7; a weak D match, TRBD1 (6 bases). The CDR3 spans 16 residues. V lost 4 bases, J lost 7 bases, and 24 bases lay in between. CDR1 and CDR2 from the germline V gene are SGHRS and YFSETQ.